Ten or more counts support the clone carrying this TCR beta chain. The antigen is undetermined. The CDR3 contains 16 residues. The V gene's germline CDR1 is SGHRS and CDR2 YFSETQ. V lost 1 base to trimming and J lost 7 bases, with 18 bases between them. The data belong to a study of T-cell memory formation after mild COVID-19. About the research overall: Among the donors, TCR clusters were largely specific to each donor.

TCRdb independently ran MiXCR on the 5' RACE reads; one entry per CDR3 protein. The sample holds 250,000 to 300,000 distinct CDR3 sequences, approximately 8% seen once. Study outcomes and limitations: Second-wave clones that peaked on day 37 lacked confirmed SARS-CoV-2 specificity. Some SARS-CoV-2-responding clones were already detected in memory before infection.

The TCR sequence derives from a man younger than 30 who had mild COVID-19 (a few samples of this study predate the infection). Cell type and time point are not known. This sequence joins TRBV5-1 and TRBJ2-1, with unresolved D. The specimen was PBMCs or a T cell subset sorted from them (not recorded which). The CDR3 DNA reads as TGCGCCAGCAGCTTGAATCCAGGTCGTTTGGGGAATGAGCAGTTCTTC. It codes for CASSLNPGRLGNEQFF.